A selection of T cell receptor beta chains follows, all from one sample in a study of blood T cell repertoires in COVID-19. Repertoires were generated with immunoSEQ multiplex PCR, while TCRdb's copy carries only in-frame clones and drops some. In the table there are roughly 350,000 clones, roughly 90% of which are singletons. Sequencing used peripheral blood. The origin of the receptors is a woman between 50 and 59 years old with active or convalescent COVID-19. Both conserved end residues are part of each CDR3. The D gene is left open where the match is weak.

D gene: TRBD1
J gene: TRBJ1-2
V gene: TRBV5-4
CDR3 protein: CASSFDRGDYGYTF
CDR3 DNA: TGTGCCAGCAGCTTTGACAGGGGAGATTATGGCTACACCTTC

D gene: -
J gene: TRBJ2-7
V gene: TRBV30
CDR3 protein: CAWSVRGLTYEQYF
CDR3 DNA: TGTGCCTGGAGTGTACGGGGACTTACCTACGAGCAGTACTTC

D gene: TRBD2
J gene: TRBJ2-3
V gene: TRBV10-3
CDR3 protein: CAIRGGTGGPTDTQYF
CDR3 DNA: TGTGCCATCAGAGGAGGGACGGGAGGGCCCACAGATACGCAGTATTTT

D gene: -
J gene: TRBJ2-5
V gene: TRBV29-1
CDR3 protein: CSVDGLIQETQYF
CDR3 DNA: TGCAGCGTTGATGGGCTAATCCAAGAGACCCAGTACTTC

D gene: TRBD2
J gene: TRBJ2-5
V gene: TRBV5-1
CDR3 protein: CASSLGEGRQETQYF
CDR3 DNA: TGCGCCAGCAGCTTGGGGGAGGGGCGCCAAGAGACCCAGTACTTC

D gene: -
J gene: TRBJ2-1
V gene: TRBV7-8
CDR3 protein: CASSLRLASYNEQFF
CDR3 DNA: TGTGCCAGCAGCTTACGCCTAGCGTCTTACAATGAGCAGTTCTTC

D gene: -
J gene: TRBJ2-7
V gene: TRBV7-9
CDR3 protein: CASSPENSGTYEQYF
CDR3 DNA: TGTGCCAGCAGCCCCGAAAATTCCGGGACCTACGAGCAGTACTTC

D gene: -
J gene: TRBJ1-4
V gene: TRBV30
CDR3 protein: CAWSRGRSNEKLFF
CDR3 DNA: TGTGCCTGGAGTCGCGGCCGATCTAATGAAAAACTGTTTTTT

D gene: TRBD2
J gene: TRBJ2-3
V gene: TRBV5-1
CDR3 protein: CASSLDSGSTDTQYF
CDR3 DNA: TGCGCCAGCAGCTTGGATAGCGGGAGCACAGATACGCAGTATTTT

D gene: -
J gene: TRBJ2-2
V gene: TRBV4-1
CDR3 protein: CASSQEVGWQPGELFF
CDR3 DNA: TGCGCCAGCAGCCAAGAGGTCGGGTGGCAGCCCGGGGAGCTGTTTTTT

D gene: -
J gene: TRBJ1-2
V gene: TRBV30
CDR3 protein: CAWSVSGIDGYTF
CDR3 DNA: TGTGCCTGGAGTGTTTCAGGGATAGATGGCTACACCTTC

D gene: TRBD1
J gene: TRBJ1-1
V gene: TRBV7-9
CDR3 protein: CASSLVGRGRTEAFF
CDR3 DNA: TGTGCCAGCAGCTTAGTCGGCAGGGGGAGAACTGAAGCTTTCTTT

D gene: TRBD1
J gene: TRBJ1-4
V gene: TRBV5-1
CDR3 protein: CASSPGQGKGLFF
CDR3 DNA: TGCGCCAGCAGCCCCGGACAGGGGAAGGGCCTCTTTTTT